This TCR beta chain is from a study of T cell responses to AZD1222 COVID-19 vaccine. Study background: Second-dose intervals of approximately 4 or approximately 12 weeks were pooled. The study, taken as a whole, reports: Unmutated variant regions are reportedly the target of nearly half of TCRs that are spike-specific. Just five to seven people given AZD1222 tested seropositive at baseline. The donor group comprised mostly white British people and more females; the analysis possibly underestimated clonal diversity.

Trimming removed 0 bases at V and 0 bases at J, with 5 bases between. The CDR3 sequence is 14 residues long. Germline CDR1 LNHDA, CDR2 SQIVND (reference sequence). Repertoires were generated with immunoSEQ multiplex PCR, while TCRdb's copy carries only in-frame clones and drops some. The data hold under 150,000 clones, with approximately 90% observed a single time. Comment on this clone: Its antigen is not identified.

This sequence was found in an adult in good health. The material was peripheral blood, obtained on day 0 of AZD1222 vaccination. The gene calls are TRBV19 and TRBJ1-1, with unresolved D. The CDR3 region is CASSIDRLNTEAFF. The CDR3 nucleotides read TGTGCCAGTAGTATAGATCGGTTGAACACTGAAGCTTTCTTT.